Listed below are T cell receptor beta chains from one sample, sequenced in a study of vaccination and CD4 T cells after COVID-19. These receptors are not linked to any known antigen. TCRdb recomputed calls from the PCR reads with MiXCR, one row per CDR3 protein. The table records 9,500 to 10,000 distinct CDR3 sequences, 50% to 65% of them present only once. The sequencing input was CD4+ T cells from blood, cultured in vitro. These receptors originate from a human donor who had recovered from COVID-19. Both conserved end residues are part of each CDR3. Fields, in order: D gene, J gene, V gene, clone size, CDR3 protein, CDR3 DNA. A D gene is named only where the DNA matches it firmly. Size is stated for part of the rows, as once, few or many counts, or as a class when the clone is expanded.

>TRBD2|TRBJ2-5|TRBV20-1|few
CSARRRLAGGPYSQETQYF
TGCAGTGCTAGGCGAAGACTAGCGGGGGGACCGTATTCCCAAGAGACCCAGTACTTC
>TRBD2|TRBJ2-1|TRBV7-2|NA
CASTLWEGDNEQFF
TGTGCCAGCACCCTTTGGGAGGGCGACAATGAGCAGTTCTTC
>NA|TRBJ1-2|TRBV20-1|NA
CSARVTNYGYTF
TGCAGTGCTAGAGTCACAAACTATGGCTACACCTTC
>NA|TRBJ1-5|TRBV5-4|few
CASSGARKGRHHQPQHF
TGTGCCAGCAGCGGGGCAAGAAAAGGGCGGCACCATCAGCCCCAGCATTTT
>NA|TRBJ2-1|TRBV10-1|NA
CASSESSSVQFF
TGCGCCAGCAGTGAGTCCTCTAGTGTGCAGTTCTTC
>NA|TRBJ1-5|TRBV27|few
CASSTSAPIGYRQPQHF
NA
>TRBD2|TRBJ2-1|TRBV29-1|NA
CSVEGASGYNEQFF
TGCAGCGTTGAAGGGGCTAGCGGATACAATGAGCAGTTCTTC
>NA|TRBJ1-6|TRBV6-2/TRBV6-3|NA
CASTETDFYNSPLHF
TGTGCCAGCACGGAGACGGATTTCTATAATTCACCCCTCCACTTT
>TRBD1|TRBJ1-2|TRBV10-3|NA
CAISESDRESYGYTF
TGTGCCATCAGTGAGTCGGACAGGGAGAGCTATGGCTACACCTTC
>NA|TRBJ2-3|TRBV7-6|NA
CASSVGGLRDTQYF
TGTGCCAGCAGCGTCGGGGGCTTGAGAGATACGCAGTATTTT
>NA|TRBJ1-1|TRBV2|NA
CASRTRMMNTEAFF
TGTGCCAGCAGGACACGGATGATGAACACTGAAGCTTTCTTT
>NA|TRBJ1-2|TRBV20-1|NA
CSARDSKRVGGYTF
TGCAGTGCTAGAGATAGTAAAAGAGTAGGTGGCTACACCTTC
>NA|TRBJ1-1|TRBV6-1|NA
CASSPRWVTEAFF
TGTGCCAGCAGTCCGAGATGGGTCACTGAAGCTTTCTTT
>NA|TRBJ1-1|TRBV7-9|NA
CASSLQENTEAFF
TGTGCCAGCAGCTTACAGGAGAACACTGAAGCTTTCTTT
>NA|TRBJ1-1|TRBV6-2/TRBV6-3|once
CASSSLRNKGTQNTEAFF
TGTGCCAGCAGCAGTCTGAGGAATAAGGGGACGCAAAACACTGAAGCTTTCTTT
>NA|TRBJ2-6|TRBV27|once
CASSYIDPGANVLTF
TGTGCCAGCAGCTATATTGACCCTGGGGCCAACGTCCTGACTTTC
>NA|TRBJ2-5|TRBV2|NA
CASSRDSMYQETQYF
TGTGCCAGCAGTCGGGACTCGATGTACCAAGAGACCCAGTACTTC
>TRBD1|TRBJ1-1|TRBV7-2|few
CASSTGANTEAFF
TGTGCCAGCAGCACAGGGGCGAACACTGAAGCTTTCTTT
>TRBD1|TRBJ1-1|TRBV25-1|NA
CASSGKQDRGLFSTEAFF
TGTGCCAGCAGTGGTAAACAGGACAGGGGGCTGTTCAGCACTGAAGCTTTCTTT
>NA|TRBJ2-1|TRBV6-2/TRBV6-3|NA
CASSSQEPSYNEQFF
TGTGCCAGCAGCAGCCAAGAGCCTTCCTACAATGAGCAGTTCTTC
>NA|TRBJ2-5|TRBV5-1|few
CASAPGGPRETQYF
TGCGCCAGCGCTCCCGGGGGCCCTAGGGAGACCCAGTACTTC
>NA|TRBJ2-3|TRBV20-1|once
CSASRGAGTDTQYF
TGCAGTGCTAGCAGAGGGGCTGGCACAGATACGCAGTATTTT
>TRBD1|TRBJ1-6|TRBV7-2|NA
CASSLGNRGSPLHF
TGTGCCAGCAGCTTAGGCAACAGGGGTTCACCCCTCCACTTT
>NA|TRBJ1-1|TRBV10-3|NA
CAISEGTWNTEAFF
TGTGCCATCAGTGAGGGTACTTGGAACACTGAAGCTTTCTTT
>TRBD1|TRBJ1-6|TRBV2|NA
CASSGDRGLSNSPLHF
TGTGCCAGCAGTGGGGACAGGGGTCTCTCGAATTCACCCCTCCACTTT
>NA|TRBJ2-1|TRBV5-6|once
CASRWGGLSYNEQFF
TGTGCCAGCAGGTGGGGGGGGCTCTCCTACAATGAGCAGTTCTTC
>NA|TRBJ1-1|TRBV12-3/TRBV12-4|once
CASSSRTGGRAFF
TGTGCCAGCAGCTCCCGGACCGGGGGGCGAGCTTTCTTT
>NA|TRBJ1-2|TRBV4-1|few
CASSYIGHQDNGYTF
TGCGCCAGCAGCTACATCGGGCACCAGGATAATGGCTACACCTTC
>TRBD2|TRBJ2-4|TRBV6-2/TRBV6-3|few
CASSSGLAGFVGTKNIQYF
TGTGCCAGCAGTTCGGGACTAGCGGGGTTCGTAGGAACCAAAAACATTCAGTACTTC
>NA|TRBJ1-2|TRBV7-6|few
CASSLDGDEALNYGYTF
TGTGCCAGCAGCTTAGATGGCGACGAGGCCCTTAACTATGGCTACACCTTC
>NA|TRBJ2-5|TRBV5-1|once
CASSLGGASETQYF
TGCGCCAGCAGCTTGGGGGGGGCCTCAGAGACCCAGTACTTC
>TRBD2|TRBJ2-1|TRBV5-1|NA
CASSSLWGGNNEQFF
TGCGCCAGCAGCTCTCTTTGGGGAGGGAACAATGAGCAGTTCTTC
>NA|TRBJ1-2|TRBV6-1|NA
CASRNRAGYGYTF
TGTGCCAGCCGGAACAGGGCCGGCTATGGCTACACCTTC
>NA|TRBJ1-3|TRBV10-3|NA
CAISEPNTGNTIYF
TGTGCCATCAGTGAACCGAATACGGGAAACACCATATATTTT
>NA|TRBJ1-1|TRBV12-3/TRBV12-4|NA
CASKLGDTEAFF
TGTGCCAGCAAGTTAGGGGACACTGAAGCTTTCTTT
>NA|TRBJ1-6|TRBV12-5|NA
CASGQGSRGSPLHF
TGTGCTAGTGGTCAGGGCAGTCGGGGTTCACCCCTCCACTTT
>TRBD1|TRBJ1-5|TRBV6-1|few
CASRRQGTSNQPQHF
TGTGCCAGCAGAAGACAGGGTACGAGCAATCAGCCCCAGCATTTT
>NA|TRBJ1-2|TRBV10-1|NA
CASSDGRTLYGYTF
TGCGCCAGCAGTGATGGTCGCACTCTTTATGGCTACACCTTC
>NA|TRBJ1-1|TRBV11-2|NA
CASSLSFDTEAFF
TGTGCCAGCAGCTTATCGTTCGACACTGAAGCTTTCTTT
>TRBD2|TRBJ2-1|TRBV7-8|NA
CASSLGAGGGFNNEQFF
TGTGCCAGCAGCTTAGGGGCTGGCGGGGGGTTCAACAATGAGCAGTTCTTC
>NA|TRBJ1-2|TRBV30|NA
CAWSRLRGGYTF
TGTGCCTGGAGTAGACTTCGCGGGGGCTACACCTTC
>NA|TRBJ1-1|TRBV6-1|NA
CASRGTGNAEAFF
TGTGCCAGCAGGGGCACAGGGAACGCTGAAGCTTTCTTT
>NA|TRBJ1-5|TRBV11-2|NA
CASSLIGGPSNQPQHF
TGTGCCAGCAGCCTCATCGGGGGACCTTCCAATCAGCCCCAGCATTTT
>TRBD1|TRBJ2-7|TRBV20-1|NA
CSAPRTGYHEQYF
TGCAGTGCTCCCAGGACAGGGTACCACGAGCAGTACTTC
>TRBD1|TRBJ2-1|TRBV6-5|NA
CASSYSSPGQGRNEQFF
TGTGCCAGCAGTTACTCATCACCGGGACAGGGGCGAAATGAGCAGTTCTTC
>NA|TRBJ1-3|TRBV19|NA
CASSRVRGTHPSSGNTIYF
TGTGCCAGTAGCCGCGTCCGAGGGACGCACCCTTCCTCTGGAAACACCATATATTTT
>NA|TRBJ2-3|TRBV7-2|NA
CASSPRLIADTQYF
TGTGCCAGCAGCCCCCGACTAATAGCAGATACGCAGTATTTT
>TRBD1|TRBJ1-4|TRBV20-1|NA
CSARGQGGINEKLFF
TGCAGTGCTAGGGGACAGGGAGGGATTAATGAAAAACTGTTTTTT
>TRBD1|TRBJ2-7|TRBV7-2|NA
CASSFRRDRAYEQYF
TGTGCCAGCAGCTTCCGCCGGGACAGAGCCTACGAGCAGTACTTC
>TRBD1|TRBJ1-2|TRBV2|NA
CASSEIGTVLLGYTF
TGTGCCAGCAGTGAAATCGGGACAGTCTTATTAGGCTACACCTTC
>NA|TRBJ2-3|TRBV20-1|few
CSARGGSTDTQYF
TGCAGTGCTAGGGGCGGGAGCACAGATACGCAGTATTTT
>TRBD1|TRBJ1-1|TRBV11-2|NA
CASSGGQGAPNTEAFF
TGTGCCAGCAGCGGAGGGCAGGGGGCGCCGAACACTGAAGCTTTCTTT